The rows below give T cell receptor beta chains drawn from one sample of a study of cytomegalovirus exposure and HLA in healthy donors. The method was immunoSEQ multiplex PCR; TCRdb's version includes in-frame clones alone and lacks a portion of them. This table has about 91,000 clones, around nine tenths appearing once. Sequencing used PBMCs. The receptors were gathered from a man aged 25 to 40 in good health and CMV-seropositive. Both conserved end residues are part of each CDR3. A D gene is named only where the DNA matches it firmly. Clone size is given for some rows only: seen once, a few or many times, or a class if the clone is expanded.

V: TRBV27; size: -; J: TRBJ2-2; D: TRBD1; DNA: TGTGCCAGCAGCCGGCTACCGGGACAGGCGAGAACCGGGGAGCTGTTTTTT; CDR3: CASSRLPGQARTGELFF
V: TRBV15; size: -; J: TRBJ2-7; D: TRBD1; DNA: TGTGCCACCAGCACCCCCGGGACAGGGACCTACGAGCAGTACTTC; CDR3: CATSTPGTGTYEQYF
V: TRBV28; size: once; J: TRBJ1-1; D: -; DNA: TGTGCCAGCAGTATAATCGGGAGCGCGAACACTGAAGCTTTCTTT; CDR3: CASSIIGSANTEAFF
V: TRBV19; size: -; J: TRBJ2-2; D: -; DNA: TGTGCCAGTATGCGGAACACCGGGGAGCTGTTTTTT; CDR3: CASMRNTGELFF
V: TRBV29-1; size: -; J: TRBJ2-2; D: -; DNA: TGCAGCGTGGGGAACCTGTGGTCGGACTCCACCGGGGAGCTGTTTTTT; CDR3: CSVGNLWSDSTGELFF
V: TRBV4-2; size: -; J: TRBJ2-2; D: -; DNA: TGTGCCAGCAGCCAAGATATGGGGGCCACCGGGGAGCTGTTTTTT; CDR3: CASSQDMGATGELFF
V: TRBV5-4; size: -; J: TRBJ2-7; D: -; DNA: TGTGCCAGCAGCTTGGGGCAGGGTAACGAGCAGTACTTC; CDR3: CASSLGQGNEQYF
V: TRBV6-5; size: -; J: TRBJ2-7; D: -; DNA: TGTGCCAGCAGTTACAGGGGTTCCTACGAGCAGTACTTC; CDR3: CASSYRGSYEQYF
V: TRBV6-4; size: -; J: TRBJ2-1; D: TRBD2; DNA: TGTGCCAGCAGTGACGGGACTAAATCCTACAATGAGCAGTTCTTC; CDR3: CASSDGTKSYNEQFF
V: TRBV5-5; size: -; J: TRBJ2-7; D: TRBD2; DNA: TGTGCCAGCAGCTTGTCCGGACTAGCGGGAGAGTATCCCTACGAGCAGTACTTC; CDR3: CASSLSGLAGEYPYEQYF
V: TRBV4-2; size: -; J: TRBJ2-7; D: -; DNA: TGTGCCAGCAGCCGAAGAAGGGCATTAAGAGGAGGGAGAGATCGCTTTTACTCCTACGAGCAGTACTTC; CDR3: CASSRRRALRGGRDRFYSYEQYF
V: TRBV10-3; size: -; J: TRBJ2-7; D: -; DNA: TGTGCCATCAGCGCCACAGGGCGGGGGATCGAGGAGCAGTACTTC; CDR3: CAISATGRGIEEQYF
V: TRBV9; size: -; J: TRBJ2-2; D: -; DNA: TGTGCCAGCAGCCCCCAGGACAGTCGGGTCGCCGGGGAGCTGTTTTTT; CDR3: CASSPQDSRVAGELFF
V: TRBV9; size: -; J: TRBJ2-3; D: TRBD1; DNA: TGTGCCAGCAACCGACAGGGGACAGATACGCAGTATTTT; CDR3: CASNRQGTDTQYF
V: TRBV19; size: -; J: TRBJ2-5; D: -; DNA: TGTGCCAGTAGTATATCCAGGGCAAGCCAAGAGACCCAGTACTTC; CDR3: CASSISRASQETQYF